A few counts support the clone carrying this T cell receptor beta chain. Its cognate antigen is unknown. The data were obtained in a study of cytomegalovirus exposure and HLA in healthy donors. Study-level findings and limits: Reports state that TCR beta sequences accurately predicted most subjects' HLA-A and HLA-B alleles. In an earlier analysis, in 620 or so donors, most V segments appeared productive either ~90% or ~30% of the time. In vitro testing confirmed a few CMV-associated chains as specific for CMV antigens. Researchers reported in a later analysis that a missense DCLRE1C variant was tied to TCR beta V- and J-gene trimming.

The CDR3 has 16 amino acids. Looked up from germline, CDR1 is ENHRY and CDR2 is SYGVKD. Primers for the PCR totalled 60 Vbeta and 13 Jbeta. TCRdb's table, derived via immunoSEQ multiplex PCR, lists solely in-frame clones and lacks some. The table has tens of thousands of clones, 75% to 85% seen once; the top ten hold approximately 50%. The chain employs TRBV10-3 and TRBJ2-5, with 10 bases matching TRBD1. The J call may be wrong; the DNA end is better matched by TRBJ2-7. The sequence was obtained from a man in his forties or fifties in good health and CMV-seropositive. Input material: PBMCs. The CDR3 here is CAISEFGQGVTYEQYF. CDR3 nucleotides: TGTGCCATCAGTGAGTTCGGACAGGGGGTGACCTACGAGCAGTACTTC.